This T cell receptor (beta chain) was found in a study of OX40 agonist ivuxolimab in advanced cancers. TCRdb's copy holds only in-frame clones and misses some; the assay was immunoSEQ multiplex PCR. The repertoire holds tens of thousands of clones, with 75% to 90% as singletons. Concerning this clone: Its cognate antigen is unknown.

Study conclusions and caveats: CD8+ T cells (on average) carried more expanded clones than CD4+ T cells.

Per the germline V gene, CDR1 is WNHNN and CDR2 is SYGVQD (reference sequence). Trimming pared 4 bases from V and 4 bases from J, leaving 13 bases between. The CDR3 is 14 amino acids. The specimen comprised CD4+ or CD8+ T cells sorted from blood, sampled in a trial of the OX40 agonist ivuxolimab. This clonotype was sampled from an adult with an advanced solid tumor such as melanoma, head and neck, liver or kidney cancer. V and J are TRBV10-1 and TRBJ2-5; D is possibly TRBD2 (6 bases). The CDR3 bases are TGCGCCAGCAGTGTGGCAGGGACTGGAGAGACCCAGTACTTC. It is translated as CASSVAGTGETQYF.